The clone carrying this T cell receptor (beta chain) has just one count. Its antigen is still unknown. This PCR relied on a set of 60 Vbeta primers and 13 Jbeta primers. Libraries were prepared by immunoSEQ multiplex PCR; TCRdb keeps only in-frame clonotypes and omits some of them. The top ten clones hold about 8% of a sample with tens of thousands of clones, about two thirds of them seen once. Though nominally healthy at sampling, donors likely had unrecorded immune exposures. This sample stems from a study of cytomegalovirus exposure and HLA in healthy donors. The length of the CDR3 is 19 residues. CDR1 KGHSH and CDR2 LQKENI come from the germline V gene. The V gene lost 2 bases and the J gene lost 6 bases, with 29 bases spanning the gap. Study-wide findings and caveats: Previous analysis showed most TCR beta V segments were productive about 87% or about 30% of the time. Listed as cytomegalovirus-associated were 164 TCR beta chains.

This sequence joins TRBV18 and TRBJ2-7, with a possible D match to TRBD1 (9 bases). This receptor was taken from a man aged 60 to 69 in good health and CMV-seronegative. Sequencing used PBMCs. The CDR3 protein is CASSPRTSSSGTGTTEQYF. CDR3 DNA sequence: TGTGCCAGCTCACCAAGGACTAGCAGTAGCGGGACAGGGACCACCGAGCAGTACTTC.